This T cell receptor beta chain came from a study of CD8 T cells in ankylosing spondylitis. Study-level results: Ankylosing spondylitis blood seemed to carry a telltale TCR beta motif made of eight or nine highly homologous variants.

With regard to this clonotype: Its specificity is unknown.

This CDR3 region has 19 residues. V dropped 2 bases and J dropped 2 bases, with 25 bases sitting between them. TCRdb fed the 5' RACE reads into MiXCR, producing one record per CDR3 protein. Here the sample spans approximately 400,000 distinct CDR3 sequences, over 15% being singletons. Sequenced: blood, either unsorted or a sorted T cell fraction (not recorded which). The rearrangement joins TRBV6-7 to TRBJ2-7, with D possibly being TRBD1 (6 bases). TRBV6-7 is an open reading frame whose function is uncertain. This TCR was sampled from a male donor with ankylosing spondylitis. CDR3 in amino acids: CASSYRAGVGRSSTYEQYF. As DNA, the CDR3 is TGTGCCAGCAGTTACCGGGCAGGGGTGGGACGGAGTTCTACCTACGAGCAGTACTTC.